The subject of this entry is one TCR beta chain. This clonotype has only a few counts. Its antigen remains unidentified. Base qualities are not at hand, and no much larger clone is one base apart. The CDR3 starts with the cysteine, ends with the phenylalanine, and has 14 residues. The kept DNA is CDR3 alone, 42 bases in frame from the first base. The CDR1 and CDR2 encoded by the germline V gene are SGHRS and YFSETQ. V trim: 0 bases; J trim: 8 bases; unmatched bases: 5. This sample was taken from a study of T-cell memory formation after mild COVID-19 (dated by TCRdb to about 2021). The study in broad terms: Most TCR sequence clusters were specific to one of the two donors. Longitudinal TCRalpha and TCRbeta repertoire sequencing tracked T-cell clones expanding and contracting after mild COVID-19 in a couple of donors. Two young, previously healthy adult volunteers, one female and one male, were included in the cohort.

TCRdb names Illumina NovaSeq 6000 as the instrument used. TCRalpha and TCRbeta cDNA libraries were built by 5'RACE with constant-segment primers, adding sample barcodes and unique molecular identifiers. RNA was extracted from every sample with Trizol reagent. Library amplification was performed in two PCR steps, and a second sample barcode and Illumina TruSeq adapters were introduced in the second step. Sequencing of the libraries was done on an Illumina NovaSeq, producing 2 x 150 bp paired-end reads. The published analysis was carried out like this. With migec v1.2.7, reads were demultiplexed and then collapsed into UMI-guided consensus sequences. Using mixcr v2.1.11, UMI consensuses were aligned to TRA and TRB V and J templates and then assembled into clonotypes. A clonotype was counted as expanded or contracted only when both edgeR and NoisET called the clonotype significant, with the noise models trained on biological replicates. For edgeR calls, the thresholds were a false discovery rate-adjusted p below 0.01 and a log2 fold-change of 1. PCA with hierarchical clustering of max-normalized trajectories of the 1000 most abundant clonotypes was used as exploratory dynamics analysis. Separately sequenced CD4+ and CD8+ repertoires were used to assign a CD4 or CD8 phenotype to each responding clone. TCRdb handled the public reads itself, with Q25 trimming in fastp and clone calling in MiXCR, and kept productive beta chains. Identical CDR3 protein sequences are pooled into one entry, listed with their most common genes and DNA. These V and J calls originate from TCRdb's pipeline instead of the authors' own analysis. This sample lists around 260,000 distinct CDR3 sequences; 16% were detected once. Of the sample, more than 20% falls within the top ten clones.

What the research found in general, with its limitations: The study covered only a couple of mild cases, and larger cohorts including severe cases with pre-infection samples were considered necessary. SARS-CoV-2 specificity was not confirmed for the second-wave clones peaking on day 37. Contracting CD4+ clones appeared mostly in the CM and EM memory subsets, whereas CD8+ clones were enriched in EMRA. The detection of some responding clones in pre-infection memory suggests that pre-existing cross-reactive memory T cells joined the SARS-CoV-2 response. Clones that contracted from day 15 to 85 showed balanced CD4/CD8 phenotypes, whereas a second wave of clones that expanded from day 15 to 37 leaned towards CD4+.

Ficoll-Paque density gradient centrifugation was used to isolate PBMCs. The rearranged chain carries TRBV5-1 and TRBJ2-1, with 7 central nucleotides matching TRBD1. Specimen: PBMCs or a T cell subset sorted from them (not recorded which). The sequence was obtained from a young man who had mild COVID-19 (a few samples of this study predate the infection). The sample titles of this study are shuffled in the database, so cell type and time point are left out; the donor was told from shared clones. The DNA is as follows: TGCGCCAGCAGCTTGGGACAAGGGGGCGATGAGCAGTTCTTC. Its protein reads: CASSLGQGGDEQFF.